These 31 T cell receptor beta chains came from one sample sequenced in a study of blood T cell repertoires in COVID-19. TCRdb keeps only in-frame clones here, not all; method: immunoSEQ multiplex PCR. Counted here are 300,000 to 350,000 clones, 85% to 90% occurring once; the ten biggest clones make up around 1%. Sequences were obtained from peripheral blood. The origin of the receptors is a woman between 40 and 55 years old with COVID-19, enrolled during active disease.

The chain is built from TRBV14 and TRBJ1-6; no clear D gene. Germline CDR1 reads SGHDN; CDR2 reads FVKESK. This CDR3 spans 15 amino acids. V lost 3 bases and J 7 bases, leaving 13 bases between the germline ends. In DNA, the CDR3 is TGTGCCAGCAGCCACAGACTCGGTTGGAATTCACCCCTCCACTTT. This sequence encodes CASSHRLGWNSPLHF.

This chain's CDR3 is CASSFGETHSNQPQHF. The CDR3 coding sequence is TGTGCCAGCAGTTTCGGGGAAACTCATAGCAATCAGCCCCAGCATTTT. The chain joins TRBV27 to TRBJ1-5; no clear D gene. The CDR3 loop spans 16 amino acids. Germline V gene lookup returns CDR1 MNHEY and CDR2 SMNVEV (reference sequence). V lost 3 bases to trimming and J lost 0 bases, with 12 bases between them.

The chain is built from TRBV30 and TRBJ1-2; no firm D call. This CDR3 is 14 amino acids long. Germline loops: CDR1 GTSNPN, CDR2 SVGIG (reference sequence). Trimming left V 2 bases short and J 4 bases short, with 14 bases between. CDR3 coding DNA: TGTGCCTGGAGTATGGGAGGGATGAGCTATGGCTACACCTTC. Translating it yields CAWSMGGMSYGYTF.

The chain links TRBV5-4 to TRBJ1-2; 9 bases are shared with TRBD1. V shed 4 bases and J 6 bases; nucleotides not matched to a gene: 4. Looked up from germline, CDR1 is SGHNT and CDR2 is YYREEE (reference sequence). This CDR3 spans 13 amino acids. The DNA of the CDR3 is TGTGCCAGCAGCCGGGACAGGGAGGATGGCTACACCTTC. This codes for CASSRDREDGYTF.

The sample holds a few counts of this clone. This chain links TRBV28 with TRBJ1-5; 10 bases are shared with TRBD1. Germline values: CDR1 MDHEN, CDR2 SYDVKM. The CDR3 consists of 16 residues. Losses at the gene ends were 7 bases for V and 2 bases for J; bases not matched to a gene: 8. CDR3 residues: CASTTLGTGGNQPQHF. CDR3 coding DNA: TGTGCCAGCACCACACTCGGGACAGGGGGCAATCAGCCCCAGCATTTT.

The J gene is TRBJ2-3, the V gene TRBV5-1; possibly TRBD2 for D (5 bases). Trimming removed 0 bases at V and 7 bases at J, with 15 bases between. Germline V CDR1 and CDR2: SGHRS, YFSETQ. This CDR3 is built from 15 residues. CDR3 DNA: TGCGCCAGCAGCTTGGAAGAACGGAGGAGCTATACGCAGTATTTT. It encodes CASSLEERRSYTQYF.

The chain is built from TRBV29-1 and TRBJ2-3, with TRBD2 matching 8 bases. CDR1 and CDR2 (germline): SQVTM, ANQGSEA. CDR3 length equals 14 residues. Germline trimming cut 7 bases from V and 4 bases from J; bases unmatched to any gene: 10. Written as DNA, the CDR3 is TGCAGCGGAACGGGGGGGCTAGGCTCAGATACGCAGTATTTT. Protein: CSGTGGLGSDTQYF.

The chain employs TRBV6-1 and TRBJ1-4; no clear D. Germline V CDR1 and CDR2: MNHNS, SASEGT. V was pared by 0 bases and J by 9 bases, with 5 bases between. This CDR3 is built from 12 residues. The CDR3 DNA is TGTGCCAGCAGTGAAGCGTACAAAAAACTGTTTTTT. Its protein product is CASSEAYKKLFF.

The V gene is TRBV7-3, the J gene TRBJ2-3, with TRBD1 matching over 7 bases. The V gene's germline CDR1 is SGHTA and CDR2 FQGTGA. Trimming took 5 bases from V and 4 from J; bases not matched to a gene: 3. CDR3 length: 13 amino acids. The CDR3 region has the DNA TGTGCCAGCAGCGAGACAGGGCCAGATACGCAGTATTTT. Its translation is CASSETGPDTQYF.

Here the CDR3 DNA reads TGTGCCAGCAGACAGGGGGGGGGTGGCGCTTTCTTT. It codes for CASRQGGGGAFF. The chain links TRBV6-5 to TRBJ1-1; 8 positions agree with TRBD1. Unmatched junction bases numbered 8, after V lost 6 bases and J lost 11 bases. The CDR3 spans 12 residues. Germline CDR1 MNHEY, CDR2 SVGAGI.

This CDR3 reads CASTGQGLYEQFF. CDR3 DNA: TGTGCCAGTACGGGACAGGGGCTCTATGAGCAGTTCTTC. The chain uses TRBV28 and TRBJ2-1; 10 bases are a match to TRBD1. This CDR3 spans 13 amino acids. CDR1 is MDHEN, CDR2 SYDVKM, per germline. The junction had 7 bases not matched to a gene; V was cut back by 9 bases and J by 8 bases.

This clone was detected once. The rearrangement uses TRBV11-1 and TRBJ1-1, with D unclear. Germline V gene lookup returns CDR1 SGHAT and CDR2 FQDESV (reference sequence). V lost 1 base to trimming and J lost 3 bases, with 12 bases between them. The CDR3 runs to 15 residues. In DNA, the CDR3 is TGTGCCAGCAGCTTAGGAAAGCGGGATGACACTGAAGCTTTCTTT. This codes for CASSLGKRDDTEAFF.

In this sample, this clone turned up once. Germline is not matched at one junction end, which may reflect a read error. The J gene is TRBJ2-1, the V gene TRBV7-7, with TRBD2 as a possible D gene (6 bases). Germline V gene data show CDR1 as SSHAT and CDR2 as FNYEAQ (reference sequence). The CDR3 is made up of 16 amino acids. CDR3 sequence: CASSSSTGVTYNEQFF. The CDR3 coding sequence is TGTGCTAGCAGCTCTTCTACGGGAGTCACCTACAATGAGCAGTTCTTC.

V gene TRBV12-3 or TRBV12-4 combines with J gene TRBJ1-2; 8 bases agree with TRBD1. There are 13 residues in the CDR3. Germline trimming cut 5 bases from V and 4 bases from J; bases unmatched to any gene: 3. The CDR3 DNA sequence: TGTGCCAGCAGTCCAGGGGGCCCCTATGGCTACACCTTC. It yields the protein CASSPGGPYGYTF.

V usage is TRBV30 and J usage is TRBJ2-1; possibly TRBD2 for D (6 bases). Looked up from germline, CDR1 is GTSNPN and CDR2 is SVGIG (reference sequence). The CDR3 covers 13 residues. Trimming pared 3 bases from V and 8 bases from J, leaving 14 bases between. The CDR3 region is CAWSRRGLDEQFF. DNA of the CDR3: TGTGCCTGGAGCAGGCGGGGCTTAGATGAGCAGTTCTTC.

The chain couples TRBV19 to TRBJ2-6; 9 positions match TRBD1. Germline CDR1 LNHDA, CDR2 SQIVND (reference sequence). Trimming took 7 bases from V and 1 from J; bases not matched to a gene: 5. This CDR3 contains 16 residues. In nucleotides, the CDR3 is TGTGCCAGTACGGACAGGGGCAGATCTGGGGCCAACGTCCTGACTTTC. Protein sequence: CASTDRGRSGANVLTF.

The chain links TRBV11-3 to TRBJ2-1; D unresolved. This CDR3 region has 12 residues. The germline CDR1 and CDR2 sequences are SGHNT and YENEEA. Trimming stripped 5 bases from V and 2 bases from J, with 4 bases between. CDR3 in DNA: TGTGCCAGCAGCCAGGCCTACAATGAGCAGTTCTTC. Translation gives CASSQAYNEQFF.

This clone was seen once. The chain combines TRBV6-5 with TRBJ2-3; 9 bases map to TRBD1. V shed 6 bases and J 3 bases; nucleotides not matched to a gene: 7. CDR3 length: 15 residues. The germline V gene encodes CDR1 MNHEY and CDR2 SVGAGI. The CDR3, as DNA: TGTGCCAGCAGGCCAACAGGGGGCTATACAGATACGCAGTATTTT. It translates to CASRPTGGYTDTQYF.

The chain combines TRBV4-1 with TRBJ2-7, with 7 bases that match TRBD2. After removal of 1 base from V and 4 bases from J, the junction contained 7 bases not matched to a gene. The CDR3 extends over 15 amino acids. Germline V CDR1 and CDR2: MGHRA, YSYEKL. CDR3 in DNA: TGCGCCAGCAGCCAAGTGATCCGCGGGGGATACGAGCAGTACTTC. This sequence encodes CASSQVIRGGYEQYF.

V and J are TRBV9 and TRBJ2-3; 8 bases are a match to TRBD1. The trim removed 5 bases at V and 0 bases at J, leaving 11 bases unmatched. The CDR3 is made up of 17 amino acids. Germline CDR1 and CDR2: SGDLS and YYNGEE. The CDR3 reads CASSLGQAISSTDTQYF. The DNA of the CDR3 is TGTGCCAGCAGTCTGGGACAGGCAATCTCTAGCACAGATACGCAGTATTTT.

The gene calls are TRBV30 and TRBJ1-6; tentative D call: TRBD1 (5 bases). Trimming cost V 5 bases and J 7 bases, with 15 bases left between them. The CDR3 runs to 14 residues. Germline V lookup: CDR1 GTSNPN, CDR2 SVGIG (reference sequence). This chain's CDR3 is CAWSPAGQNSPLHF. The CDR3 DNA is TGTGCCTGGTCCCCCGCAGGGCAAAATTCACCCCTCCACTTT.

The chain couples TRBV5-6 to TRBJ1-5; 7 nucleotides match TRBD1. Losses at the gene ends were 2 bases for V and 6 bases for J; bases not matched to a gene: 11. From germline, CDR1 is SGHDT and CDR2 YYEEEE. The CDR3 covers 16 residues. CDR3 loop: CASSFRHRGDAQPQHF. The CDR3 DNA sequence: TGTGCCAGCAGCTTCCGACACAGGGGCGACGCTCAGCCCCAGCATTTT.

This clone was seen once. This chain joins TRBV5-1 and TRBJ2-5; 9 bases are shared with TRBD1. With V trimmed by 2 bases and J by 5 bases, 7 bases remained unmatched. The CDR3 is 15 residues long. In germline, CDR1 is SGHRS, CDR2 YFSETQ. The CDR3 sequence: CASSLRTGDGETQYF. DNA for the CDR3: TGCGCCAGCAGCTTAAGGACAGGGGATGGGGAGACCCAGTACTTC.

The gene calls are TRBV7-9 and TRBJ1-1; 12 nucleotides line up with TRBD1. CDR3 size: 17 residues. The trim removed 3 bases at V and 3 bases at J, leaving 8 bases unmatched. Germline values: CDR1 SEHNR, CDR2 FQNEAQ (reference sequence). Here the CDR3 reads CASSFRGQGAVDTEAFF. Here the CDR3 DNA reads TGTGCCAGCAGCTTTAGGGGACAGGGGGCGGTGGACACTGAAGCTTTCTTT. The entire variable domain, with the rest obtained from reference TRBV7-9 and TRBJ1-1, is as follows: DTGVSQNPRHKITKRGQNVTFRCDPISEHNRLYWYRQTLGQGPEFLTYFQNEAQLEKSRLLSDRFSAERPKGSFSTLEIQRTEQGDSAMYLCASSFRGQGAVDTEAFFGQGTRLTVV.

The genes are TRBV5-6 and TRBJ2-3; unclear D gene. Trimming left V 0 bases short and J 5 bases short, with 7 bases between. CDR3 length equals 13 residues. Germline CDR1 and CDR2: SGHDT and YYEEEE. For the CDR3, the DNA is TGTGCCAGCAGCTTGGCCAACGGAGATACGCAGTATTTT. It codes for CASSLANGDTQYF.

This chain connects TRBV4-3 to TRBJ1-1, with D unclear. Trimming removed 4 bases at V and 0 bases at J, with 9 bases between. Germline CDR1 is LGHNA and CDR2 is YSLEER. The CDR3 covers 14 residues. CDR3 DNA sequence: TGCGCCAGCAGCCTCCCTGCGATGAACACTGAAGCTTTCTTT. Its protein is CASSLPAMNTEAFF.

The chain links TRBV9 to TRBJ2-7; possibly TRBD2 for D (6 bases). The CDR3 totals 14 residues. CDR1 is SGDLS, CDR2 YYNGEE, per germline. The germline V and J ends were trimmed by 0 bases and 2 bases, with 9 bases remaining between them. The CDR3 sequence: CASSVAGGTYEQYF. Here the CDR3 DNA reads TGTGCCAGCAGCGTAGCCGGGGGAACCTACGAGCAGTACTTC.

V is TRBV7-9 and J is TRBJ2-2, with D tentatively TRBD1 (6 bases). Germline V gene data show CDR1 as SEHNR and CDR2 as FQNEAQ (reference sequence). This CDR3 region has 16 residues. V lost 5 bases and J 3 bases, leaving 16 bases between the germline ends. The CDR3 DNA is TGTGCCAGCAGCCAAACAGGGAGTAGCGACACCGGGGAGCTGTTTTTT. Protein product: CASSQTGSSDTGELFF.

The rearrangement links TRBV5-1 to TRBJ2-2, with D tentatively TRBD1 (7 bases). Between the trimmed V and J ends, which lost 4 bases and 0 bases, there was a span of 13 bases. This CDR3 is built from 16 residues. Germline CDR1 reads SGHRS; CDR2 reads YFSETQ. The CDR3 spells CASSLRGAPNTGELFF. CDR3 coding DNA: TGCGCCAGCAGCCTCAGGGGGGCCCCGAACACCGGGGAGCTGTTTTTT. The variable domain in full, completed from reference TRBV5-1 and TRBJ2-2, reads KAGVTQTPRYLIKTRGQQVTLSCSPISGHRSVSWYQQTPGQGLQFLFEYFSETQRNKGNFPGRFSGRQFSNSRSEMNVSTLELGDSALYLCASSLRGAPNTGELFFGEGSRLTVL.

The rearrangement links TRBV11-2 to TRBJ1-1; 11 bases align to TRBD1. This CDR3 is 16 amino acids long. Germline V gene data show CDR1 as SGHAT and CDR2 as FQNNGV. V was pared by 5 bases and J by 3 bases, with 8 bases of the junction left unmatched. The CDR3 sequence is CASSAGQGARDTEAFF. As DNA, the CDR3 is TGTGCCAGCAGCGCAGGACAGGGGGCCAGAGACACTGAAGCTTTCTTT.

The rearrangement joins TRBV7-6 to TRBJ2-2; 9 bases map to TRBD2. CDR3 length equals 18 residues. Per the germline V gene, CDR1 is SGHVS and CDR2 is FNYEAQ. After removal of 0 bases from V and 7 bases from J, the junction contained 12 bases not matched to a gene. CDR3 amino acids: CASSLAVWSSGRIGELFF. The CDR3 DNA is TGTGCCAGCAGCTTAGCAGTCTGGAGTAGCGGGAGAATCGGGGAGCTGTTTTTT. The variable domain in full, completed from reference TRBV7-6 and TRBJ2-2, reads GAGVSQSPRYKVTKRGQDVALRCDPISGHVSLYWYRQALGQGPEFLTYFNYEAQQDKSGLPNDRFSAERPEGSISTLTIQRTEQRDSAMYRCASSLAVWSSGRIGELFFGEGSRLTVL.